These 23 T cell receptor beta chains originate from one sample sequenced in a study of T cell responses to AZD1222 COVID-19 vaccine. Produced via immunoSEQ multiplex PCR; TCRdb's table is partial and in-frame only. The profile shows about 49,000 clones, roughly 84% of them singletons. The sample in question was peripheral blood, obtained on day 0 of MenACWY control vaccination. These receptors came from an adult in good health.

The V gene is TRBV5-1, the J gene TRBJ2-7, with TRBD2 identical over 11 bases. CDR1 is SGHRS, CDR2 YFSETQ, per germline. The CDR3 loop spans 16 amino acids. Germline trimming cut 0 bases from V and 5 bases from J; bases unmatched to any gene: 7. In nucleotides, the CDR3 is TGCGCCAGCAGCTTGGATATTAGCGGGAGGGCCAACGAGCAGTACTTC. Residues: CASSLDISGRANEQYF.

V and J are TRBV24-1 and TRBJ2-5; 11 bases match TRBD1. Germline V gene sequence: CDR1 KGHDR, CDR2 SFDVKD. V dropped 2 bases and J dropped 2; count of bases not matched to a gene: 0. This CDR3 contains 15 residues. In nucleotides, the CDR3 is TGTGCCACCAGTGATTGGGACAGGGGGCAAGAGACCCAGTACTTC. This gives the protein CATSDWDRGQETQYF.

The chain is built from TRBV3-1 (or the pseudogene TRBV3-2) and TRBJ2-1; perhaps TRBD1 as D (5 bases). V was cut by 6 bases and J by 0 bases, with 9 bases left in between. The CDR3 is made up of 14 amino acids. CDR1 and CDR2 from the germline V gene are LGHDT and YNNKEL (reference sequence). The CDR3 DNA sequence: TGTGCCAGCAGGGGGCGAGGCTCCTACAATGAGCAGTTCTTC. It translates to CASRGRGSYNEQFF.

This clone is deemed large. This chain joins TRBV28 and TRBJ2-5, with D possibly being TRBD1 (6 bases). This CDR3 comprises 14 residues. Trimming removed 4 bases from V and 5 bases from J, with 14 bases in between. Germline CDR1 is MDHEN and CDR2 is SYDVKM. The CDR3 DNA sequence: TGTGCCAGCAGTTGGGGGCCAGATGAGGAGACCCAGTACTTC. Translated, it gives CASSWGPDEETQYF.

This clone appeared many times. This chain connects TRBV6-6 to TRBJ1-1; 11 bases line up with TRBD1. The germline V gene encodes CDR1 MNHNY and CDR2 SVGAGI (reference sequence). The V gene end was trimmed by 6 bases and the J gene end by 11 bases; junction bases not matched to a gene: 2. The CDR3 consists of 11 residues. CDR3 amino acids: CASRGDRGAFF. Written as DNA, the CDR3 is TGTGCCAGCAGAGGGGACAGGGGGGCTTTCTTT.

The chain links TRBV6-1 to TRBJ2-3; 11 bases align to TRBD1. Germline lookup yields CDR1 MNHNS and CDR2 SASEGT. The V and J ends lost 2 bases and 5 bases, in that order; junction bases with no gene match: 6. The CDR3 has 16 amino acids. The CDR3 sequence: CASSEKGQGVGDTQYF. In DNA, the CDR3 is TGTGCCAGCAGTGAAAAGGGACAGGGGGTCGGAGATACGCAGTATTTT.

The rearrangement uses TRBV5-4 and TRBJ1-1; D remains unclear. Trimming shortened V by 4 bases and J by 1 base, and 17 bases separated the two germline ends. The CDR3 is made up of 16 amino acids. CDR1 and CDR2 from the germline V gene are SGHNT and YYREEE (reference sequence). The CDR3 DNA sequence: TGTGCCAGCAGCCCAACCATAGGAGGCGGGAACACTGAAGCTTTCTTT. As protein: CASSPTIGGGNTEAFF.

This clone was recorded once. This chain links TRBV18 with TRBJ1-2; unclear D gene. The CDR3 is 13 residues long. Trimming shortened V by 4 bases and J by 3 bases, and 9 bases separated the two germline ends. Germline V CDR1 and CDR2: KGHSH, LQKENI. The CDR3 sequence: CASSLRQDYGYTF. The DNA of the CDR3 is TGTGCCAGCTCACTCAGACAAGACTATGGCTACACCTTC.

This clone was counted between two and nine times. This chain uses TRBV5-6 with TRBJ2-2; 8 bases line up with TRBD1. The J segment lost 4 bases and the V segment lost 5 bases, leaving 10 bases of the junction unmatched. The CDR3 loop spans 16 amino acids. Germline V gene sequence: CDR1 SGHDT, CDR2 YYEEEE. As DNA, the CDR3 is TGTGCCAGCAGGGGTTCGGAGACAGGGGTCACCGGGGAGCTGTTTTTT. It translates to CASRGSETGVTGELFF.

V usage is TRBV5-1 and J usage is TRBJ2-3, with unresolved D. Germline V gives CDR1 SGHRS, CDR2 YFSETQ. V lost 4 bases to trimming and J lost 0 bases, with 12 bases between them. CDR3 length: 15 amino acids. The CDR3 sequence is CASSQQFASTDTQYF. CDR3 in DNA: TGCGCCAGCAGCCAACAGTTCGCTAGCACAGATACGCAGTATTTT.

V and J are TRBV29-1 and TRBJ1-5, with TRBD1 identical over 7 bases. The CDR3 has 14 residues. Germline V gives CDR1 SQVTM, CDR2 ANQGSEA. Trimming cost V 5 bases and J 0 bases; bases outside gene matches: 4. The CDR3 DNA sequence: TGCAGCGTTAGGACAGGTCATAGCAATCAGCCCCAGCATTTT. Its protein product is CSVRTGHSNQPQHF.

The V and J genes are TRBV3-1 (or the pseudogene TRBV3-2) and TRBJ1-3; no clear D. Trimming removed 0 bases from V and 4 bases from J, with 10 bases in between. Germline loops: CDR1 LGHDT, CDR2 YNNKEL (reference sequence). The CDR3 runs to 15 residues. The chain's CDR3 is CASSQESGSGNTIYF. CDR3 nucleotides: TGTGCCAGCAGCCAAGAATCTGGGTCCGGAAACACCATATATTTT.

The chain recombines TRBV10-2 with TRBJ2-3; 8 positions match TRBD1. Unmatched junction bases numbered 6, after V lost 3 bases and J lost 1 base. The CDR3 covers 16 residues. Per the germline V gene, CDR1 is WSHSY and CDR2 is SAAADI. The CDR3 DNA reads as TGCGCCAGCAGTGATAAGACAGGGGATCGCACAGATACGCAGTATTTT. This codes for CASSDKTGDRTDTQYF.

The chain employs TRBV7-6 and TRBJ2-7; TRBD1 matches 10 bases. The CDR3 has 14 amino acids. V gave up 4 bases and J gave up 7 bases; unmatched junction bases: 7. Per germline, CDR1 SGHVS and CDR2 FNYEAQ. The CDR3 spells CASSSRQGAEEQYF. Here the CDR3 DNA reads TGTGCCAGCAGCTCCCGACAGGGGGCGGAAGAGCAGTACTTC.

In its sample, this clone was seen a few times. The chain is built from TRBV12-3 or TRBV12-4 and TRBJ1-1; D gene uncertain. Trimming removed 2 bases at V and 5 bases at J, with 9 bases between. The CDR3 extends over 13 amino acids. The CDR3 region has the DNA TGTGCCAGCAGTTTATGGGGTTTAACTGAAGCTTTCTTT. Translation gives CASSLWGLTEAFF.

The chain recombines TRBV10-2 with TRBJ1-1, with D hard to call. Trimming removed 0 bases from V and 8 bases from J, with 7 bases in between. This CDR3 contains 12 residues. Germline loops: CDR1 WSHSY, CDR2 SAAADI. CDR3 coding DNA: TGCGCCAGCAGTGAGTCGGCGCTAGAAGCTTTCTTT. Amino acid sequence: CASSESALEAFF.

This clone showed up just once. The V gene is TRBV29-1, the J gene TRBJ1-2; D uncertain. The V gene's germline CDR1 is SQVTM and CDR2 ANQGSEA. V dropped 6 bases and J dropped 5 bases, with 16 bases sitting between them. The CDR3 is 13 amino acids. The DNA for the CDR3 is TGCAGCGTCCCCAATCCTCGGGGATATGGCTACACCTTC. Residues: CSVPNPRGYGYTF.

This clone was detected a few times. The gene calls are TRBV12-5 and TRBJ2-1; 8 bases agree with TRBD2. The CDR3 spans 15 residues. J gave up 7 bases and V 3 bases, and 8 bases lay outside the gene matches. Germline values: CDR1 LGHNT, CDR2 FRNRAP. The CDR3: CASGLMAGGKNEQFF. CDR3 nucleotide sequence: TGTGCTAGTGGTTTAATGGCGGGAGGAAAAAATGAGCAGTTCTTC.

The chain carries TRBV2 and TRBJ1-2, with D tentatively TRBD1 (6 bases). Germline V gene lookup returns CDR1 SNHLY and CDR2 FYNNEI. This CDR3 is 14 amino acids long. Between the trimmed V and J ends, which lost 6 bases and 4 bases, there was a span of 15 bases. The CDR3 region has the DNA TGTGCCAGCAGGGAACAGGGTAAAGGCTATGGCTACACCTTC. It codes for CASREQGKGYGYTF. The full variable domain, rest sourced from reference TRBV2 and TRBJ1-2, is EPEVTQTPSHQVTQMGQEVILRCVPISNHLYFYWYRQILGQKVEFLVSFYNNEISEKSEIFDDQFSVERPDGSNFTLKIRSTKLEDSAMYFCASREQGKGYGYTFGSGTRLTVV.

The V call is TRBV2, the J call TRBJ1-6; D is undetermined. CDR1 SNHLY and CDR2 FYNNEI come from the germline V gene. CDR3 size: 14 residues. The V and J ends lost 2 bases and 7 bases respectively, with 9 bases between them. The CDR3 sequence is CASSEFKANSPLHF. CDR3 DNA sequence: TGTGCCAGCAGTGAATTTAAAGCAAATTCACCCCTCCACTTT.

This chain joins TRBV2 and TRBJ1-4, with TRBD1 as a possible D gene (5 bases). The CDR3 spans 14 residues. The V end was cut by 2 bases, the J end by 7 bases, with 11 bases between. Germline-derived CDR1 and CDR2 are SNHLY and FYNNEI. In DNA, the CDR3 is TGTGCCAGCAGTGAAAGGCAGGGAATTGAAAAACTGTTTTTT. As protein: CASSERQGIEKLFF.

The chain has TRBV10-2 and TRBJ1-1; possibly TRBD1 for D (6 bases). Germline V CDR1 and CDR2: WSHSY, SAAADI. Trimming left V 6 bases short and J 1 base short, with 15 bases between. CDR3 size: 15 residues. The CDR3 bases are TGCGCCAGCAGCCTAAGGGGGGCCCAGAACACTGAAGCTTTCTTT. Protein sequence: CASSLRGAQNTEAFF.

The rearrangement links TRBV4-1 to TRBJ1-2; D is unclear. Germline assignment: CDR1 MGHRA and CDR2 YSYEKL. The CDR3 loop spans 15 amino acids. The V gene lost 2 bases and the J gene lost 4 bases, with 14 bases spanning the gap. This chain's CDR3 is CASSQPWREPYGYTF. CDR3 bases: TGCGCCAGCAGCCAACCCTGGAGGGAGCCCTATGGCTACACCTTC.